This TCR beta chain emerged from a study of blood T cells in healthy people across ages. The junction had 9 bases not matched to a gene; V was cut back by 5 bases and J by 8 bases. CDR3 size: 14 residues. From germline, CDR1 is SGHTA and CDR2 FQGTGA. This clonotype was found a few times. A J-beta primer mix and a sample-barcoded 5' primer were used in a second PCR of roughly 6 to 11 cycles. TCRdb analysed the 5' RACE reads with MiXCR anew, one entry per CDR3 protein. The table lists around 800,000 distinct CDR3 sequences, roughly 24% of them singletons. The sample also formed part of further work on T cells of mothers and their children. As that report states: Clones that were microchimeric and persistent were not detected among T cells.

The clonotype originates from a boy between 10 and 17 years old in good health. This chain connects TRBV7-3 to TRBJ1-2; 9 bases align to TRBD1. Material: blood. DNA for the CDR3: TGTGCCAGCAGCCCGGGGGACAGGGCAGCGGGCTACACCTTC. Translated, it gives CASSPGDRAAGYTF.